Presented here are 19 T cell receptor beta chains from one specimen sequenced in a study of cytomegalovirus exposure and HLA in healthy donors. The PCR ran on 60 Vbeta and 13 Jbeta primers. Only in-frame clones appear in the TCRdb table, and some are missing; sequencing was by immunoSEQ multiplex PCR. The sample lists tens of thousands of clones, more than 60% occurring once. The sequencing sample was made of PBMCs. Receptors originate from a man in his forties in good health and CMV-seronegative.

The rearrangement links TRBV27 to TRBJ2-1; 11 bases are shared with TRBD2. The CDR3 is made up of 15 amino acids. V lost 5 bases and J lost 5; bases outside the gene matches: 5. The V gene's germline CDR1 is MNHEY and CDR2 SMNVEV (reference sequence). This chain's CDR3 is CASSPGTSGDNEQFF. CDR3 DNA: TGTGCCAGCAGTCCCGGGACTAGCGGTGACAATGAGCAGTTCTTC.

The chain is built from TRBV6-6 and TRBJ2-7, with 8 bases aligning to TRBD2. The germline gives CDR1 MNHNY, CDR2 SVGAGI (reference sequence). The CDR3 has 14 residues. Unmatched junction bases numbered 8, after V lost 6 bases and J lost 4 bases. The CDR3 region has the DNA TGTGCCAGCAGACCGACTAGCGAACAGTACGAGCAGTACTTC. Protein sequence: CASRPTSEQYEQYF.

The CDR3 loop is CASSARQGSNDEQYF. The CDR3 bases are TGTGCCAGCTCAGCTAGACAGGGAAGTAACGACGAGCAGTACTTC. The rearrangement joins TRBV18 to TRBJ2-7; 7 nucleotides agree with TRBD1. V gave up 5 bases and J gave up 5 bases; unmatched junction bases: 12. Per germline, CDR1 KGHSH and CDR2 LQKENI. The CDR3 extends over 15 amino acids.

This chain joins TRBV30 and TRBJ2-7; 10 nucleotides agree with TRBD1. This CDR3 region has 14 residues. With V trimmed by 2 bases and J by 5 bases, 6 bases remained unmatched. The germline V gene has CDR1 GTSNPN and CDR2 SVGIG (reference sequence). CDR3 sequence: CAWSTGTGVHEQYF. The DNA for the CDR3 is TGTGCCTGGAGTACCGGGACAGGGGTCCACGAGCAGTACTTC. The whole variable domain, remainder taken from reference TRBV30 and TRBJ2-7, is SQTIHQWPATLVQPVGSPLSLECTVEGTSNPNLYWYRQAAGRGLQLLFYSVGIGQISSEVPQNLSASRPQDRQFILSSKKLLLSDSGFYLCAWSTGTGVHEQYFGPGTRLTVT.

The genes are TRBV11-2 and TRBJ2-7, with TRBD1 as a possible D gene (5 bases). This CDR3 is built from 14 residues. Germline lookup yields CDR1 SGHAT and CDR2 FQNNGV. The V end lost 1 base, the J end lost 5 bases, and 12 bases lay between the germline ends. The CDR3, as DNA: TGTGCCAGCAGCTTAGGCCGGTTAGGGGACGAGCAGTACTTC. Translating it yields CASSLGRLGDEQYF.

This chain connects TRBV30 to TRBJ2-3; the match to TRBD2 covers 9 bases. This CDR3 is built from 16 residues. V was pared by 3 bases and J by 5 bases, with 12 bases of the junction left unmatched. Germline loops: CDR1 GTSNPN, CDR2 SVGIG (reference sequence). The CDR3 region is CAWRLVAGVIKDTQYF. CDR3 DNA: TGTGCCTGGAGATTGGTAGCGGGAGTGATAAAAGATACGCAGTATTTT.

The chain links TRBV29-1 to TRBJ1-5; weak D call: TRBD1 (5 bases). The CDR3 length is 13 residues. Germline lookup yields CDR1 SQVTM and CDR2 ANQGSEA. The ends were cut back, 1 base at V and 2 bases at J, with 6 bases in the middle. CDR3 region: CSVEVGGNQPQHF. The CDR3 coding sequence is TGCAGCGTTGAAGTAGGGGGCAATCAGCCCCAGCATTTT.

V is TRBV6-5 and J is TRBJ2-5, with unresolved D. TRBJ2-7 explains the end of the DNA better; the J call may be wrong. CDR3 length equals 13 residues. The germline V gene encodes CDR1 MNHEY and CDR2 SVGAGI. This CDR3 reads CASSRERNYEQYF. In DNA, the CDR3 is TGTGCCAGCAGCCGTGAAAGAAACTACGAGCAGTACTTC.

This rearrangement joins TRBV27 to TRBJ2-7; 8 bases fit TRBD2. CDR1 MNHEY and CDR2 SMNVEV come from the germline V gene (reference sequence). The CDR3 is 18 amino acids. V lost 6 bases, J lost 4 bases, and 20 bases stayed unmatched. In DNA, the CDR3 is TGTGCCAGCAGCGCACGGGGGGGGACGGGGGTGGGAAAGTACGAGCAGTACTTC. Translating gives CASSARGGTGVGKYEQYF.

The chain employs TRBV6-1 and TRBJ2-1; a weak D match, TRBD1 (6 bases). The V and J ends lost 6 bases and 5 bases respectively, with 17 bases between them. The CDR3 spans 15 residues. Germline V gene lookup returns CDR1 MNHNS and CDR2 SASEGT. The CDR3: CASRIPGHSDNEQFF. The CDR3 DNA reads as TGTGCCAGCAGGATCCCGGGACATTCGGACAATGAGCAGTTCTTC.

The CDR3 protein is CASSSNSGTSGSIAYEQYF. The CDR3 DNA is TGTGCCAGCAGTTCGAACTCCGGGACTAGCGGGAGTATAGCCTACGAGCAGTACTTC. This chain links TRBV28 with TRBJ2-5; 14 nucleotides agree with TRBD2. The J call is doubtful: the DNA matches TRBJ2-7 better. From germline, CDR1 is MDHEN and CDR2 SYDVKM. The CDR3 totals 19 residues.

This rearrangement joins TRBV5-6 to TRBJ2-5; D is perhaps TRBD2 (6 bases). The length of the CDR3 is 15 residues. Between the trimmed V and J ends, which lost 4 bases and 2 bases, there was a span of 15 bases. Germline CDR1 is SGHDT and CDR2 is YYEEEE. CDR3: CASSGGSELQETQYF. The DNA for the CDR3 is TGTGCCAGCAGCGGGGGGAGCGAGTTACAAGAGACCCAGTACTTC.

CDR3 sequence: CASSGQGSSYNEQFF. CDR3 bases: TGCGCCAGCAGTGGACAGGGGAGCTCCTACAATGAGCAGTTCTTC. This chain joins TRBV10-1 and TRBJ2-1; 8 nucleotides match TRBD1. The V and J ends lost 4 bases and 0 bases, in that order; junction bases with no gene match: 2. Looked up from germline, CDR1 is WNHNN and CDR2 is SYGVQD (reference sequence). The CDR3 is 15 amino acids.

This chain links TRBV28 with TRBJ2-3, with D maybe TRBD1 (6 bases). Germline V gene lookup returns CDR1 MDHEN and CDR2 SYDVKM. This CDR3 region has 15 residues. Between the trimmed V and J ends, which lost 5 bases and 1 base, there was a span of 13 bases. CDR3 DNA sequence: TGTGCCAGCAGTCCTAGACAGGACCGCACAGATACGCAGTATTTT. Translation gives CASSPRQDRTDTQYF.

The chain's CDR3 is CASSLGQDQPQHF. CDR3 bases: TGCGCCAGCAGCTTGGGGCAGGATCAGCCCCAGCATTTT. The chain uses TRBV5-1 and TRBJ1-5, with D unclear. Trimming shortened V by 0 bases and J by 5 bases, and 6 bases separated the two germline ends. Looked up from germline, CDR1 is SGHRS and CDR2 is YFSETQ. There are 13 residues in the CDR3.

The rearrangement links TRBV2 to TRBJ2-2; tentative D call: TRBD1 (6 bases). V dropped 5 bases and J dropped 4 bases, with 11 bases sitting between them. CDR1 SNHLY and CDR2 FYNNEI come from the germline V gene. The CDR3 totals 14 residues. In DNA, the CDR3 is TGTGCCAGCAGTCCCGGGACACGCACCGGGGAGCTGTTTTTT. This codes for CASSPGTRTGELFF.

The gene calls are TRBV4-2 and TRBJ2-7; 7 bases agree with TRBD1. Losses at the gene ends were 2 bases for V and 3 bases for J; bases not matched to a gene: 4. The V gene's germline CDR1 is LGHNA and CDR2 YNFKEQ. This CDR3 comprises 14 residues. CDR3 protein: CASSQPGQYYEQYF. In DNA, the CDR3 is TGTGCCAGCAGCCAACCGGGACAGTACTACGAGCAGTACTTC.

This clone appeared a few times. The chain employs TRBV27 and TRBJ2-2; possibly TRBD1 for D (5 bases). CDR1 is MNHEY, CDR2 SMNVEV, per germline (reference sequence). Trimming removed 5 bases at V and 3 bases at J, with 10 bases between. The CDR3 runs to 14 residues. CDR3 in DNA: TGTGCCAGCAGTAGACAGTGGGACACCGGGGAGCTGTTTTTT. This translates into CASSRQWDTGELFF.

The chain combines TRBV6-1 with TRBJ2-3; D is possibly TRBD1 (5 bases). CDR1 is MNHNS and CDR2 is SASEGT in the germline V gene. The CDR3 covers 13 residues. V gave up 6 bases and J gave up 4 bases, with 11 bases separating them. In DNA, the CDR3 is TGTGCCAGCAGCCTGGTAGGGGCAGATACGCAGTATTTT. Translating it yields CASSLVGADTQYF.